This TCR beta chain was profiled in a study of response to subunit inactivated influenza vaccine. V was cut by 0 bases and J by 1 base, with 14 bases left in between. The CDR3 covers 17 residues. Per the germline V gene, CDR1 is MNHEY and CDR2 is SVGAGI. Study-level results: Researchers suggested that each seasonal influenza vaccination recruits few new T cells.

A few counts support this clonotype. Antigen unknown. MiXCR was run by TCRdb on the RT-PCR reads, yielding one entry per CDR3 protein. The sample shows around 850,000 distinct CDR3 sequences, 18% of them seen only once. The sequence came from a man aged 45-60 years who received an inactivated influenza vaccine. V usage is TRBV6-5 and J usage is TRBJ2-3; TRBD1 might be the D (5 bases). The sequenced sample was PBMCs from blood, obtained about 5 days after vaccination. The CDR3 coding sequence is TGTGCCAGCAGTTACTCTGCTGACAGCAGAGGCACAGATACGCAGTATTTT. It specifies CASSYSADSRGTDTQYF.